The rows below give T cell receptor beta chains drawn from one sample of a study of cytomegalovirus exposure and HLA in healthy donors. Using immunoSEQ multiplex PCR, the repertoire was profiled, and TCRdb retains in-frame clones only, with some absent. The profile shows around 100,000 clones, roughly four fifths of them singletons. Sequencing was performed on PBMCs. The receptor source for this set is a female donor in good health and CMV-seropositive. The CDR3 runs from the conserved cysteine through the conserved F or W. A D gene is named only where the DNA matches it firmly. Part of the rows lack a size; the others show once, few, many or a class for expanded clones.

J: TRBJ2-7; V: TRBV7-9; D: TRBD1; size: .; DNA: TGTGCCAGCAGCCCGCCGGGGGACAGGGAGTACGAGCAGTACTTC; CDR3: CASSPPGDREYEQYF
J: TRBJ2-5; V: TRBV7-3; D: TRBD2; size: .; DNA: TGTGCCAGCAGCCCCGGGACTAGTAGAGAGACCCAGTACTTC; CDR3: CASSPGTSRETQYF
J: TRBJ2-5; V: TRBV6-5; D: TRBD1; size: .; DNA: TGTGCCAGCAGTTACTCGTTGAGGGGGCAGGAGACCCAGTACTTC; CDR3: CASSYSLRGQETQYF
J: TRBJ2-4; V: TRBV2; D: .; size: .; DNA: TGTGCCAGCAGGGCCAGACAGAGAAACATTCAGTACTTC; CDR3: CASRARQRNIQYF
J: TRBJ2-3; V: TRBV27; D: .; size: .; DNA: TGTGCCAGCACACGCGCAGATACGCAGTATTTT; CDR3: CASTRADTQYF
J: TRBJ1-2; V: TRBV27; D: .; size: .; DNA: TGTGCCAGCAGATACGGGAGAACGGATGGCTACACCTTC; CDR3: CASRYGRTDGYTF
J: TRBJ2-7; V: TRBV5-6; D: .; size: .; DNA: TGTGCCAGCAGCTTGGTACAGGGCTACGAGCAGTACTTC; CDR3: CASSLVQGYEQYF
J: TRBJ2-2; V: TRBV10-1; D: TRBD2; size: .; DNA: TGCGCCAGCTCCCCTAGCGGGAGTTACACCGGGGAGCTGTTTTTT; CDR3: CASSPSGSYTGELFF
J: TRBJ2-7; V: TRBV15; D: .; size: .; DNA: TGTGCCACCAGCAGAGATCCGGGGGTCTCCGAGCAGTACTTC; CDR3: CATSRDPGVSEQYF
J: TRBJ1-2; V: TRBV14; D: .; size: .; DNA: TGTGCCAGCAGCCAAGAGGCAGGTAGAGACTATGGCTACACCTTC; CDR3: CASSQEAGRDYGYTF
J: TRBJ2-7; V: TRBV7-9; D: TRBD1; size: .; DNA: TGTGCCTGCAGGCGAGAGGAAAGCAGGGGGCTCCACGAGCAGTACTTC; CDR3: CACRREESRGLHEQYF
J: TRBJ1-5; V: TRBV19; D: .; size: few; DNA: TGTGCCAGTAGGGTCCTCCTAGGGAGCGGCAATCAGCCCCAGCATTTT; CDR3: CASRVLLGSGNQPQHF
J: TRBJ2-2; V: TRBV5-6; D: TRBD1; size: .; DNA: TGTGCCAGCAGCTTGGGGGACAGGGTCCGGGAGCTGTTTTTT; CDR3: CASSLGDRVRELFF
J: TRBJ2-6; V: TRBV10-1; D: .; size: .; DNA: TGCGCCAGCGGGCCATCTGGGGCCAACGTCCTGACTTTC; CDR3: CASGPSGANVLTF
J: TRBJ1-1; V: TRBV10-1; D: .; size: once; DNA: TGCGCCAGCAGACTTGATCCGAACACTGAAGCTTTCTTT; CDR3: CASRLDPNTEAFF
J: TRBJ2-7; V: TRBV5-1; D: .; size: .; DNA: TGCGCCAGCAGCTTGGAGGGGATCCGAACCTACGAGCAGTACTTC; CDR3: CASSLEGIRTYEQYF
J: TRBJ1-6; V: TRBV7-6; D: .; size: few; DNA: TGTGCCAGCAGCTTGGGGGGTTCGAGCTCCTATAATTCACCCCTCCACTTT; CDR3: CASSLGGSSSYNSPLHF
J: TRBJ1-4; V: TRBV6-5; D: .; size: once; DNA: TGTGCCAGCAGTCCGGACAGAACTAATGAAAAACTGTTTTTT; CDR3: CASSPDRTNEKLFF
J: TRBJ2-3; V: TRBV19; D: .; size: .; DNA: TGTGCCAGTAGTTACCGGGACTTCAGCACAGATACGCAGTATTTT; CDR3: CASSYRDFSTDTQYF
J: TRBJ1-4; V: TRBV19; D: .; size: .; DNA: TGTGCCAGTAGTATAGGCCTCGACAGGCCGGGACTGTTTTTT; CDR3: CASSIGLDRPGLFF
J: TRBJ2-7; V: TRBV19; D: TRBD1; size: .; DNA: TGTGCCAGTAGTTCACACAGGGGGTACGAGCAGTACTTC; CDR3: CASSSHRGYEQYF
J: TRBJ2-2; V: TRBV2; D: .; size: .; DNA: TGTGCCAGCAGAACGGGACAGAACACCGGGGAGCTGTTTTTT; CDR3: CASRTGQNTGELFF
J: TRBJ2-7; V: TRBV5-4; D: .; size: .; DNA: TGTGCCAGCAGCTTGGGAGGCGACGAGCAGTACTTC; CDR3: CASSLGGDEQYF
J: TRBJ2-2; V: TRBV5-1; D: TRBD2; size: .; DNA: TGCGCCAGCAGCTTTTTAGCGGGGTACACCGGGGAGCTGTTTTTT; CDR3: CASSFLAGYTGELFF
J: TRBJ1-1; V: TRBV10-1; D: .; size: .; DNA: TGCGCCAGCAGTGAGGTGCGGACGGGAGAAGCTTTCTTT; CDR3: CASSEVRTGEAFF
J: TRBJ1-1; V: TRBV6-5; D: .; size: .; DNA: TGTGCCAGCAGTTCCGTTGGCCCCATGAACACTGAAGCTTTCTTT; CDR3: CASSSVGPMNTEAFF
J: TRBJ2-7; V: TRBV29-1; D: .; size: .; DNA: TGCAGCGCCAACGAGGGGGGGGTCGGTGAGCAGTACTTC; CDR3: CSANEGGVGEQYF
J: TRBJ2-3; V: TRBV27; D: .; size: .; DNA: TGTGCCAGCAGAGGCCCCTCCGGACACACAGATACGCAGTATTTT; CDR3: CASRGPSGHTDTQYF
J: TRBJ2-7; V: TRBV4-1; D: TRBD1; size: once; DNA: TGCGCCAGCAGCCCGGACAGGGGCTACGAGCAGTACTTC; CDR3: CASSPDRGYEQYF
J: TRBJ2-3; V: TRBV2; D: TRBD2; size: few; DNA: TGTGCCAGCAGTACCAACCTAGCGGGAGCTACGCAGTATTTT; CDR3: CASSTNLAGATQYF
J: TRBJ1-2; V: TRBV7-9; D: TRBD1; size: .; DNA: TGTGCCAGCAGCTCGTTGGATGGACAGGGAGATGGCTACCCCTTC; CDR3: CASSSLDGQGDGYPF
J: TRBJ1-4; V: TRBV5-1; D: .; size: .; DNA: TGCGCCAGCAGCTCGTCCACAGGGCTTAATGAAAAACTGTTTTTT; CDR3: CASSSSTGLNEKLFF
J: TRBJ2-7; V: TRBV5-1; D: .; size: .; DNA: TGCGCCAGCAGCACGTCCGGGGGGCCCTACGAGCAGTACTTC; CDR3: CASSTSGGPYEQYF
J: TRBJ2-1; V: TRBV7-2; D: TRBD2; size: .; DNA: TGTGCCAGCAGCTTAGGGGCTAGCGGGGATGAGCAGTTCTTC; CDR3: CASSLGASGDEQFF
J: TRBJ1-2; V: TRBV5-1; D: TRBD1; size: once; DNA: TGCGCCAGCAGCTTGGCCACCCTCGGACAGGGATCCTATGGCTACACCTTC; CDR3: CASSLATLGQGSYGYTF
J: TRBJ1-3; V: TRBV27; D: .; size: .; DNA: TGTGCCAGCAGTCCGGCGGGGGGCTCTGGAAACACCATATATTTT; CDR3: CASSPAGGSGNTIYF
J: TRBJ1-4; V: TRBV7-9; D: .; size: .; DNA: TGTGCCAGCAATCGGGCGGGGCAAAATGAAAAACTGTTTTTT; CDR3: CASNRAGQNEKLFF
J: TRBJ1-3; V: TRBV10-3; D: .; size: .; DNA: TGTGCCATCAGTCAACAGGGTGCCGGAAACACCATATATTTT; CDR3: CAISQQGAGNTIYF
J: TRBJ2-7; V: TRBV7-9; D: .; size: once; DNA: TGTGCCAGCAGCTTATCTACAGGGAATGGGCAGTACTTC; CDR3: CASSLSTGNGQYF
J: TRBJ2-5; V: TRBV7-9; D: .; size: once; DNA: TGTGCCAGCAGCTTAGATTTCAGTCAAGAGACCCAGTACTTC; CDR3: CASSLDFSQETQYF
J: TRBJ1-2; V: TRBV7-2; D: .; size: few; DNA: TGTGCCAGCAGCGACACGGGGTTGTTTACCTTC; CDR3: CASSDTGLFTF
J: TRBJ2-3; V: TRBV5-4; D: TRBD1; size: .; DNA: TGTGCCAGCAGCCCGACAGGGGATAAAACAGATACGCAGTATTTT; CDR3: CASSPTGDKTDTQYF
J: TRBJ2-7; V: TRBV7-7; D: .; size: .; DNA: TGTGCCAGCAGCTTAGCCCGTGATAGTTCATACGAGCAGTACTTC; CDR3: CASSLARDSSYEQYF
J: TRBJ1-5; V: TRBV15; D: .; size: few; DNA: TGTGCCACCAGCAGAGGTTTTCTTGACAGAAGGGATCAGCCCCAGCATTTT; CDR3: CATSRGFLDRRDQPQHF
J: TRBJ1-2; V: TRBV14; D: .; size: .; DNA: TGTGCCAGCAGCAAAGACAGAAACTATGGCTACACCTTC; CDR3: CASSKDRNYGYTF
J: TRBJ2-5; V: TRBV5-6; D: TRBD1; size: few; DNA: TGTGCCAGCAGCCCTAGGGGGCGTGAGACCCAGTACTTC; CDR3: CASSPRGRETQYF
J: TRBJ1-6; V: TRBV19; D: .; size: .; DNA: TGTGCCAGTACCCCGGGACTGATTAATTCACCCCTCCACTTT; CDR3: CASTPGLINSPLHF
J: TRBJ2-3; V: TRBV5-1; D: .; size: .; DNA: TGCGCCAGCAGCTTAACACAGGCGGATGATACGCAGTATTTT; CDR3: CASSLTQADDTQYF
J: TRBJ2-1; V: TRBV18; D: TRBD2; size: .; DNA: TGTGCCAGCTTGTTAGCGGGGGCCCCCTACAATGAGCAGTTCTTC; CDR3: CASLLAGAPYNEQFF
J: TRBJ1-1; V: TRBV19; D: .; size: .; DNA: TGTGCCAGTAGTCCGACACCTCACACTGAAGCTTTCTTT; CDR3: CASSPTPHTEAFF
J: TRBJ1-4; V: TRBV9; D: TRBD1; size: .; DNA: TGTGCCAGCAGCGTAGAGTCCCAGGGGGCGCCTAATGAAAAACTGTTTTTT; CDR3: CASSVESQGAPNEKLFF
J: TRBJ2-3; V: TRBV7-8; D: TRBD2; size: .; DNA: TGTGCCAGCAGCCCCCTAGCGGCAAGCACAGATACGCAGTATTTT; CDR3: CASSPLAASTDTQYF
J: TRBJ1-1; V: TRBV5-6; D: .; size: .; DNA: TGTGCCAGCAACTACGCCCATAGACCGCTCGAGGCCTTT; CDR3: CASNYAHRPLEAF
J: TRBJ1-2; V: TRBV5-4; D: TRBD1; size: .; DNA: TGTGCCAGCAGCTTACAGGGGAACTATGGCTACACCTTC; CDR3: CASSLQGNYGYTF
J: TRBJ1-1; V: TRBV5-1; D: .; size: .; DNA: TGCGCCAGCAGCTTGGACGGCAGGCCGAACACTGAAGCTTTCTTT; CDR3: CASSLDGRPNTEAFF
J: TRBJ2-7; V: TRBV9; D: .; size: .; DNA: TGTGCCAGCAGCGTAGGCCCCCTGCCTAACGAGCAGTACTTC; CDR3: CASSVGPLPNEQYF
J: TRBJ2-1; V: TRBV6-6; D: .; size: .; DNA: TGTGCCAGCGGCAACACAGGGCTCTCCTACAATGAGCAGTTCTTC; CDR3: CASGNTGLSYNEQFF